These 21 T cell receptor beta chains were sequenced from one sample in a study of blood T cell repertoires in COVID-19. Produced via immunoSEQ multiplex PCR; TCRdb's table is partial and in-frame only. This table holds some 300,000 clones, roughly 89% found once. Sequenced material: PBMCs or T cells enriched from blood (not recorded which). The receptors stem from a woman aged 45-65 years who had been exposed to COVID-19.

V is TRBV30 and J is TRBJ2-7, with 9 nucleotides matching TRBD1. V lost 5 bases and J lost 2; bases outside the gene matches: 7. The CDR3 is 14 residues long. Germline values: CDR1 GTSNPN, CDR2 SVGIG (reference sequence). The CDR3 DNA is TGTGCCTGGTCGTGGGGACAGGGTCCCTACGAGCAGTACTTC. Amino acid sequence: CAWSWGQGPYEQYF.

This clone was picked up one time. As DNA, the CDR3 is TGTGCCAGCAGCTTAGGTCCCGGGGACAGTTCCTACGAGCAGTACTTC. Protein product: CASSLGPGDSSYEQYF. This chain connects TRBV11-3 to TRBJ2-7, with 7 bases fitting TRBD1. J lost 1 base, V lost 1 base, and 7 bases had no gene match. In germline, CDR1 is SGHNT, CDR2 YENEEA. The CDR3 has 16 residues.

The chain carries TRBV18 and TRBJ1-1, with TRBD1 matching over 7 bases. Per the germline V gene, CDR1 is KGHSH and CDR2 is LQKENI. The CDR3 is 16 residues long. After removal of 5 bases from V and 0 bases from J, the junction contained 9 bases not matched to a gene. The CDR3 protein is CASSSIPGQLNTEAFF. The DNA for the CDR3 is TGTGCCAGCTCATCAATCCCGGGACAGCTGAACACTGAAGCTTTCTTT.

V and J are TRBV4-1 and TRBJ2-2; 14 positions agree with TRBD2. CDR1 and CDR2 (germline): MGHRA, YSYEKL. V gave up 5 bases and J gave up 5 bases; unmatched junction bases: 10. The CDR3 loop spans 18 amino acids. CDR3 loop: CASSEGLAGVGRTGELFF. As DNA, the CDR3 is TGCGCCAGCAGCGAGGGACTAGCGGGGGTCGGGCGGACCGGGGAGCTGTTTTTT.

The chain employs TRBV28 and TRBJ1-3; D gene unclear. The CDR3 is made up of 14 amino acids. Germline CDR1 reads MDHEN; CDR2 reads SYDVKM. V was shortened by 3 bases and J by 0 bases, with 6 bases between the two germline ends. The CDR3 reads CASSFGISGNTIYF. The CDR3 nucleotides are TGTGCCAGCAGTTTCGGTATCTCTGGAAACACCATATATTTT.

The chain links TRBV3-1 (or the pseudogene TRBV3-2) to TRBJ1-2; D remains unclear. V was pared by 4 bases and J by 4 bases, with 10 bases between. The V gene's germline CDR1 is LGHDT and CDR2 YNNKEL (reference sequence). There are 13 residues in the CDR3. The CDR3 is CASSLREPYGYTF. For the CDR3, the DNA is TGTGCCAGCAGCCTCCGGGAGCCCTATGGCTACACCTTC.

The V call is TRBV15, the J call TRBJ2-1; tentative D call: TRBD1 (6 bases). V lost 6 bases and J lost 5, with 8 bases in between. From germline, CDR1 is LNHNV and CDR2 YYDKDF (reference sequence). The CDR3 runs to 12 residues. CDR3 nucleotide sequence: TGTGCCACCAGGGACAGTAACAATGAGCAGTTCTTC. Protein product: CATRDSNNEQFF.

The chain employs TRBV6-5 and TRBJ1-3; D remains ambiguous. Trimming pared 6 bases from V and 4 bases from J, leaving 16 bases between. The CDR3 is made up of 15 amino acids. CDR1 MNHEY and CDR2 SVGAGI come from the germline V gene. CDR3 nucleotide sequence: TGTGCCAGCAGGCCCCCCAGCGCGCGAGGAAACACCATATATTTT. Residues: CASRPPSARGNTIYF.

V usage is TRBV5-1 and J usage is TRBJ2-5, with D perhaps matching TRBD2 (5 bases). The CDR3 runs to 13 residues. Germline CDR1 and CDR2: SGHRS and YFSETQ. The germline V and J ends were trimmed by 7 bases and 1 base, with 11 bases remaining between them. The CDR3 region is CASRRTAQETQYF. The CDR3 DNA reads TGCGCCAGCCGGAGGACGGCCCAAGAGACCCAGTACTTC.

The genes are TRBV27 and TRBJ2-3; 13 bases fit TRBD2. Trimming cost V 0 bases and J 2 bases; bases outside gene matches: 5. CDR3 length: 18 residues. Looked up from germline, CDR1 is MNHEY and CDR2 is SMNVEV (reference sequence). CDR3 sequence reads: CASSLSRTSGGYTDTQYF. For the CDR3, the DNA is TGTGCCAGCAGTTTATCCCGGACTAGCGGGGGATACACAGATACGCAGTATTTT.

The chain is built from TRBV5-1 and TRBJ1-6; D gene ambiguous. CDR3 length: 17 residues. CDR1 SGHRS and CDR2 YFSETQ come from the germline V gene. Trimming took 0 bases from V and 0 from J, leaving 10 bases between them. The CDR3 spells CASSLGAADSYNSPLHF. The CDR3, as DNA: TGCGCCAGCAGCTTGGGAGCGGCAGACTCCTATAATTCACCCCTCCACTTT.

CDR3 amino acids: CASREQGLAGPPETQYF. The CDR3 DNA reads TGTGCCAGCAGGGAACAGGGGCTAGCGGGCCCCCCAGAGACCCAGTACTTC. The V and J genes are TRBV13 and TRBJ2-5, with D perhaps TRBD2 (8 bases). The germline V gene has CDR1 PRHDT and CDR2 FYEKMQ (reference sequence). This CDR3 is 17 amino acids long. V shed 6 bases and J shed 4 bases, with 24 bases lying between them.

The V call is TRBV11-1, the J call TRBJ1-1; tentative D call: TRBD1 (5 bases). V was shortened by 3 bases and J by 3 bases, with 11 bases between the two germline ends. The CDR3 is 14 amino acids. Germline CDR1 and CDR2: SGHAT and FQDESV (reference sequence). The CDR3 region has the DNA TGTGCCAGCAGCTTTTATCGGGGGGACACTGAAGCTTTCTTT. Its translation is CASSFYRGDTEAFF.

This sequence joins TRBV6-5 and TRBJ1-2; TRBD1 agrees at 8 bases. After removal of 2 bases from V and 5 bases from J, the junction contained 7 bases not matched to a gene. The CDR3 contains 15 residues. The germline V gene encodes CDR1 MNHEY and CDR2 SVGAGI. The CDR3 nucleotides read TGTGCCAGCAGTTACAGACAGGGGTTGGTGTATGGCTACACCTTC. This encodes CASSYRQGLVYGYTF.

This clone was seen ten or more times. V usage is TRBV30 and J usage is TRBJ2-3; a weak D match, TRBD1 (5 bases). Germline V gives CDR1 GTSNPN, CDR2 SVGIG (reference sequence). CDR3 length equals 14 residues. The V end lost 2 bases, the J end lost 6 bases, and 15 bases lay between the germline ends. CDR3 amino acids: CAWSYSQGRDTQYF. The CDR3 DNA reads as TGTGCCTGGAGTTATTCCCAGGGAAGGGATACGCAGTATTTT.

The V and J genes are TRBV5-6 and TRBJ1-2, with 8 nucleotides matching TRBD1. The trim removed 4 bases at V and 3 bases at J, leaving 5 bases unmatched. The CDR3 length is 14 residues. In germline, CDR1 is SGHDT, CDR2 YYEEEE. The CDR3: CASSPGTGDYGYTF. CDR3 bases: TGTGCCAGCAGCCCTGGGACAGGAGACTATGGCTACACCTTC.

The rearrangement uses TRBV19 and TRBJ1-2, with 12 nucleotides matching TRBD1. There are 15 residues in the CDR3. With V trimmed by 5 bases and J by 6 bases, 7 bases remained unmatched. CDR1 LNHDA and CDR2 SQIVND come from the germline V gene (reference sequence). CDR3 bases: TGTGCCAGTAGTCCGGGACAGGGGGCGTATGATGGCTACACCTTC. Its translation is CASSPGQGAYDGYTF.

CDR3 sequence: CASSPPGQGAKLGGYTF. For the CDR3, the DNA is TGTGCCAGCAGTCCCCCGGGGCAGGGGGCAAAATTGGGTGGCTACACCTTC. The rearrangement links TRBV7-2 to TRBJ1-2; the match to TRBD1 covers 8 bases. This CDR3 has 17 amino acids. Germline CDR1 SGHTA, CDR2 FQGNSA. Trimming took 6 bases from V and 7 from J; bases not matched to a gene: 19.

The chain joins TRBV2 to TRBJ1-1, with 8 positions matching TRBD1. The trim removed 4 bases at V and 3 bases at J, leaving 10 bases unmatched. Germline V lookup: CDR1 SNHLY, CDR2 FYNNEI. CDR3 length: 16 amino acids. CDR3 sequence reads: CASSGTGRKGDTEAFF. The CDR3 DNA reads TGTGCCAGCAGTGGGACAGGGCGGAAAGGGGACACTGAAGCTTTCTTT.

The gene calls are TRBV20-1 and TRBJ2-7; D call uncertain. V was cut by 3 bases and J by 0 bases, with 9 bases left in between. Germline-derived CDR1 and CDR2 are DFQATT and SNEGSKA (reference sequence). The CDR3 length is 13 residues. CDR3 sequence: CSASNPYSYEQYF. The CDR3 DNA is TGCAGTGCTAGTAATCCGTACTCCTACGAGCAGTACTTC.

The V and J genes are TRBV2 and TRBJ2-5; 11 positions agree with TRBD1. This CDR3 comprises 16 residues. V trimming: 3 bases; J trimming: 6 bases; junction bases outside the gene matches: 9. Germline loops: CDR1 SNHLY, CDR2 FYNNEI. As DNA, the CDR3 is TGTGCCAGCAGTGATGCTTGGACAGGGGGCAGTAAGACCCAGTACTTC. The encoded protein is CASSDAWTGGSKTQYF.